This is a list of T cell receptor beta chains from one sample in a study of early T cells in non-severe SARS-CoV-2 infection. TCRdb ran MiXCR on the 5' RACE reads and lists one entry per CDR3 protein. The repertoire has 60,000 to 90,000 distinct CDR3 sequences, over 9% of them found once; the top ten carry about 4.8%. Sequenced sample: whole blood. These receptor sequences come from an adult who was a healthcare worker with PCR-confirmed SARS-CoV-2 infection or an uninfected control (not recorded which). The CDR3 runs from the conserved cysteine through the conserved F or W. The D gene is left open where the match is weak. Clone size is shown for a subset of rows, as once, few, many or a class of expanded clone.

j_call,d_call,v_call,clone_size,cdr3_aa,cdr3_nt
TRBJ2-1,TRBD2,TRBV27,many,CASRPSGRTPTYNEQFF,TGTGCCAGCAGACCTAGCGGGAGGACTCCAACCTACAATGAGCAGTTCTTC
TRBJ2-5,-,TRBV10-1,-,CASSSARDSAETQYF,TGCGCCAGCAGTAGCGCCAGGGATTCGGCGGAGACCCAGTACTTC
TRBJ2-3,TRBD2,TRBV7-2,many,CASSFTSARTDTQYF,TGTGCCAGCAGCTTCACTAGCGCACGCACAGATACGCAGTATTTT
TRBJ2-7,-,TRBV28,-,CASSSPSRYEQYF,TGTGCCAGCAGTTCCCCCTCCCGCTACGAGCAGTACTTC
TRBJ1-2,TRBD1,TRBV28,many,CASSATGADRGRGYTF,TGTGCCAGCAGTGCGACAGGGGCGGATCGCGGAAGGGGCTACACCTTC
TRBJ2-7,TRBD1,TRBV28,many,CASSLSPRGLEQYF,TGTGCCAGCAGCTTGTCCCCGAGGGGGCTCGAGCAGTACTTC
TRBJ2-7,-,TRBV12-2,many,CASRPRGGGYEQYF,TGTGCAAGTCGCCCCAGGGGGGGCGGCTACGAGCAGTACTTC
TRBJ2-2,-,TRBV29-1,-,CSVGQRSSGELFF,TGCAGCGTTGGCCAAAGAAGTTCCGGGGAGCTGTTTTTT
TRBJ1-6,-,TRBV6-2/TRBV6-3,-,CASSPASGASPLHF,TGTGCCAGCAGCCCGGCCTCCGGGGCTTCACCCCTCCACTTT
TRBJ1-1,-,TRBV7-2,-,CASSLGGAATEAFF,TGTGCCAGCAGCTTAGGGGGGGCCGCCACTGAAGCTTTCTTT
TRBJ2-2,-,TRBV29-1,many,CSVGSAGSGTGELFF,TGCAGCGTTGGGTCAGCAGGATCGGGGACCGGGGAGCTGTTTTTT
TRBJ2-1,TRBD2,TRBV14,many,CASSQVAGGPINEQFF,TGTGCCAGCAGCCAAGTAGCGGGAGGGCCGATCAATGAGCAGTTCTTC
TRBJ2-1,TRBD2,TRBV6-4,medium-sized,CASSDGTSNEQFF,TGTGCCAGCAGTGATGGGACTAGCAATGAGCAGTTCTTC
TRBJ2-1,TRBD1,TRBV9,-,CASSVGEGARSGEQFF,TGTGCCAGCAGCGTAGGCGAGGGGGCGCGGTCAGGTGAGCAGTTCTTC
TRBJ2-2,TRBD2,TRBV7-2,many,CASNSRSTSGAGELFF,TGTGCCAGCAACTCCAGGTCTACTAGCGGGGCCGGGGAGCTGTTTTTT
TRBJ2-7,-,TRBV7-6,-,CASSSTSGYEQYF,TGTGCCAGCAGCTCAACGTCCGGGTACGAGCAGTACTTC
TRBJ1-4,TRBD1,TRBV3-1,once,CASSPDRGPKKLFF,TGTGCCAGCAGTCCGGACAGGGGGCCGAAAAAACTGTTTTTT
TRBJ2-1,TRBD1,TRBV2,-,CASSGGQVNNEQFF,TGTGCCAGCAGTGGGGGACAGGTCAACAATGAGCAGTTCTTC
TRBJ2-6,-,TRBV7-9,many,CASRTVRSSGANVLTF,TGTGCCAGCAGGACAGTGAGAAGCTCTGGGGCCAACGTCCTGACTTTC
TRBJ2-7,TRBD1,TRBV28,-,CASILDRSSYEQYF,TGTGCCAGCATTCTGGACAGGAGCTCCTACGAGCAGTACTTC
TRBJ2-3,-,TRBV7-2,-,CASSPSTWRDTQYF,TGTGCCAGCAGCCCCTCTACCTGGCGGGATACGCAGTATTTT
TRBJ2-3,-,TRBV12-3/TRBV12-4,-,CASTPGMWERRSTDTQYF,TGTGCCAGCACCCCGGGGATGTGGGAGCGGAGGAGCACAGATACGCAGTATTTT
TRBJ2-2,-,TRBV12-3/TRBV12-4,many,CASSSQDTGELFF,TGTGCCAGCAGTTCGCAGGACACCGGGGAGCTGTTTTTT
TRBJ2-3,TRBD1,TRBV7-2,many,CASSSPGQGGDTQYF,TGTGCCAGCAGCTCTCCGGGACAGGGAGGAGATACGCAGTATTTT
TRBJ2-5,-,TRBV20-1,few,CSAESQGVAETQYF,TGCAGTGCCGAATCACAGGGTGTCGCAGAGACCCAGTACTTC
TRBJ2-5,-,TRBV9,many,CASSFTGSGETQYF,TGTGCCAGCAGCTTTACGGGGTCGGGAGAGACCCAGTACTTC
TRBJ2-3,TRBD2,TRBV29-1,few,CSVRSGRGTDTQYF,TGCAGCGTCCGGAGCGGGAGAGGCACAGATACGCAGTATTTT
TRBJ2-5,TRBD2,TRBV20-1,many,CSAAGLAGGMETQYF,TGCAGTGCTGCTGGCTTAGCGGGAGGAATGGAGACCCAGTACTTC
TRBJ2-1,TRBD2,TRBV11-3,many,CASSFRSGSRNEQFF,TGTGCCAGCAGTTTCCGTAGCGGGAGTAGGAATGAGCAGTTCTTC
TRBJ2-2,TRBD2,TRBV7-3,few,CASRNSGSGSGELFF,TGTGCCAGCAGGAATAGCGGGAGCGGTTCCGGGGAGCTGTTTTTT
TRBJ2-1,-,TRBV7-9,few,CASSLIRGLAVEQFF,TGTGCCAGCAGCTTAATAAGGGGTCTAGCTGTTGAGCAGTTCTTC
TRBJ2-7,TRBD2,TRBV6-2/TRBV6-3,many,CASSYSAVGRASYEQYF,TGTGCCAGCAGTTACTCGGCTGTCGGGAGGGCCTCCTACGAGCAGTACTTC
TRBJ2-5,-,TRBV15,many,CATSRDRITETQYF,TGTGCCACCAGCAGAGATCGAATTACGGAGACCCAGTACTTC
TRBJ1-5,-,TRBV20-1,many,CSAREWGSRDQPQHF,TGCAGTGCTAGAGAATGGGGAAGTAGGGATCAGCCCCAGCATTTT
TRBJ2-5,-,TRBV11-2,few,CASSPRPDYRGLKTQYF,TGTGCCAGCAGCCCCCGTCCGGACTACCGGGGGCTTAAGACCCAGTACTTC
TRBJ2-1,TRBD2,TRBV3-1,few,CASSHLWDSGSSYNEQFF,TGTGCCAGCAGCCACCTCTGGGATAGCGGGAGCTCCTACAATGAGCAGTTCTTC
TRBJ2-5,-,TRBV27,-,CASSLYWTLQETQYF,TGTGCCAGCAGTTTGTACTGGACACTCCAAGAGACCCAGTACTTC
TRBJ2-3,-,TRBV7-6,many,CASSLVFLDTQYF,TGTGCCAGCAGCTTAGTCTTCCTAGATACGCAGTATTTT
TRBJ2-7,-,TRBV27,few,CASSLVKGRDEQYF,TGTGCCAGCAGTTTAGTTAAGGGAAGGGACGAGCAGTACTTC
TRBJ2-2,-,TRBV7-6,-,CASSLVLAGGRELFF,TGTGCCAGCAGCTTAGTCTTGGCAGGAGGACGGGAGCTGTTTTTT
TRBJ2-1,-,TRBV20-1,-,CSVRGAGRSNEQFF,TGCAGTGTTAGGGGGGCGGGACGCTCCAATGAGCAGTTCTTC
TRBJ2-2,-,TRBV18,many,CASSPTAFGGELFF,TGTGCCAGCTCACCTACAGCGTTCGGCGGGGAGCTGTTTTTT
TRBJ1-4,TRBD1,TRBV7-9,-,CASSLEGGNEKLFF,TGTGCCAGCAGCTTAGAAGGGGGCAACGAAAAACTGTTTTTT
TRBJ2-1,-,TRBV11-2,-,CASSLGFDLEQFF,TGTGCCAGCAGCTTAGGCTTCGATTTGGAGCAGTTCTTC